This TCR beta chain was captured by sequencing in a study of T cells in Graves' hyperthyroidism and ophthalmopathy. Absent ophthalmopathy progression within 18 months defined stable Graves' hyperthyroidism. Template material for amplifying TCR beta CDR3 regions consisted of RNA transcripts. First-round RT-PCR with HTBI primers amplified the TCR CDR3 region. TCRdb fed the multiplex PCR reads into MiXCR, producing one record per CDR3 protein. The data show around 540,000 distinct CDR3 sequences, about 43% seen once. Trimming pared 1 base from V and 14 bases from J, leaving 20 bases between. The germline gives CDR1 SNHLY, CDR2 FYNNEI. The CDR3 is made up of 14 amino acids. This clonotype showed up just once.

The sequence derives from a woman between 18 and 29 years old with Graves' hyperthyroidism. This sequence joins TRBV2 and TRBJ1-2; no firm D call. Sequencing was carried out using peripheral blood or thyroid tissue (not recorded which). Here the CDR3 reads CASSEGARLWVRTF. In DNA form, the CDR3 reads TGTGCCAGCAGTGAAGGGGCGAGGCTGTGGGTGAGGACCTTC.